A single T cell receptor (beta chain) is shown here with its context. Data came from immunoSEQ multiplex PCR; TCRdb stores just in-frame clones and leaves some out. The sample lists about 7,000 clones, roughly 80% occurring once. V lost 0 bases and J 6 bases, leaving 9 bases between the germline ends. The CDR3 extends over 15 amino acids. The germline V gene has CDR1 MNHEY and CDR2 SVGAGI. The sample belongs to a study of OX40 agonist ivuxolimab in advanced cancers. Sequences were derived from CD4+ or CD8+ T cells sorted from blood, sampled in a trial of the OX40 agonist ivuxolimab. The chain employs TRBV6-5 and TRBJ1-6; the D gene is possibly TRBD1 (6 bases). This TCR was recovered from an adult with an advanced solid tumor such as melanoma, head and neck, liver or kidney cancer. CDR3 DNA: TGTGCCAGCAGTTACTCGACAGGATTTAATTCACCCCTCCACTTT. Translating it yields CASSYSTGFNSPLHF.